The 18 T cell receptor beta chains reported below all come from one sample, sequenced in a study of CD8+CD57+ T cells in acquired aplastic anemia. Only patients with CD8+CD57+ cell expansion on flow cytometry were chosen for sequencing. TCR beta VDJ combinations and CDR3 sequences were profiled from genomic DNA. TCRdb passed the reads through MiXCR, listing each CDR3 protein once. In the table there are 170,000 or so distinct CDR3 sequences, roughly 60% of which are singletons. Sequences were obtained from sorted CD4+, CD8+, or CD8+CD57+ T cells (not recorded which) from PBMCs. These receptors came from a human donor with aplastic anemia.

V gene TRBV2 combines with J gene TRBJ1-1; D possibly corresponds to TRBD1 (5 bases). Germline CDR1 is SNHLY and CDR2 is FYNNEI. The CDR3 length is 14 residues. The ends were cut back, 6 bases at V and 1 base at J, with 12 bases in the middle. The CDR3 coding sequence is TGTGCCAGCAGCCCCCAGGGTACGAACACTGAAGCTTTCTTT. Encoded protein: CASSPQGTNTEAFF.

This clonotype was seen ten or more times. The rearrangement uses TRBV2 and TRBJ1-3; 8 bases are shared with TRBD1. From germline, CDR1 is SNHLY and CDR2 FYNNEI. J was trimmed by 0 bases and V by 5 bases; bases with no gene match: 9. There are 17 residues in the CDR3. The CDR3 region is CASSSWSTGGSGNTIYF. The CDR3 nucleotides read TGTGCCAGCAGTAGCTGGAGTACAGGGGGCTCTGGAAACACCATATATTTT.

The CDR3 nucleotides read TGTGCCAGCAGTGAGGGGACGGGGACCCTTAATTCACCCCTCCACTTT. Its translation: CASSEGTGTLNSPLHF. The chain is built from TRBV2 and TRBJ1-6, with D possibly being TRBD1 (5 bases). Trimming pared 3 bases from V and 6 bases from J, leaving 15 bases between. The CDR3 sequence is 16 residues long. Germline V gene lookup returns CDR1 SNHLY and CDR2 FYNNEI.

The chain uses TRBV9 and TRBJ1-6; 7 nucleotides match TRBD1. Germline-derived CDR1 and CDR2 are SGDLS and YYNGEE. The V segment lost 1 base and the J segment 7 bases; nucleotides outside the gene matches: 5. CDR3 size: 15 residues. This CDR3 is CASSVQGTANSPLHF. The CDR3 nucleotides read TGTGCCAGCAGCGTACAAGGGACAGCAAATTCACCCCTCCACTTT.

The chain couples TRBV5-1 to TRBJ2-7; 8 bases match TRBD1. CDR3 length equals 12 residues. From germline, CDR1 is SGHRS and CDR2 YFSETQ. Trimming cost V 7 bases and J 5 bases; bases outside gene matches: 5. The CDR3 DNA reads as TGCGCCAGCCAAACGGACAGGGACGAGCAGTACTTC. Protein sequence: CASQTDRDEQYF. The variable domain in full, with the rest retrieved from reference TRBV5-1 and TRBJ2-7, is KAGVTQTPRYLIKTRGQQVTLSCSPISGHRSVSWYQQTPGQGLQFLFEYFSETQRNKGNFPGRFSGRQFSNSRSEMNVSTLELGDSALYLCASQTDRDEQYFGPGTRLTVT.

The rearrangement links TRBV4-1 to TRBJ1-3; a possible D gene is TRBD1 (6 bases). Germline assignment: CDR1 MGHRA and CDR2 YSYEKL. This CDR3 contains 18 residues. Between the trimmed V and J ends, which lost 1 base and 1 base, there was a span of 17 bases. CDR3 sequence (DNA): TGCGCCAGCAGCCAAGTGAGAAACAGGGTAATATCTGGAAACACCATATATTTT. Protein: CASSQVRNRVISGNTIYF.

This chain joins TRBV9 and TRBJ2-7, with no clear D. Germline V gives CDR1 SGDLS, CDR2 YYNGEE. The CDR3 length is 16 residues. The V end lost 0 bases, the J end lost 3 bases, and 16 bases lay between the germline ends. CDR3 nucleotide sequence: TGTGCCAGCAGCGTAGGGTCGTGGGGATCCCACTACGAGCAGTACTTC. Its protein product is CASSVGSWGSHYEQYF. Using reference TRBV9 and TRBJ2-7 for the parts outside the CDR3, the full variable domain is DSGVTQTPKHLITATGQRVTLRCSPRSGDLSVYWYQQSLDQGLQFLIQYYNGEERAKGNILERFSAQQFPDLHSELNLSSLELGDSALYFCASSVGSWGSHYEQYFGPGTRLTVT.

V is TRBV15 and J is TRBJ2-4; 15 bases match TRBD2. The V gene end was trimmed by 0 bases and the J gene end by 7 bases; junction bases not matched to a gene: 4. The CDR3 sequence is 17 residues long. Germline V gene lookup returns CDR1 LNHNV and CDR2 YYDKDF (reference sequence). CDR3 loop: CATSREGLAGGRNIQYF. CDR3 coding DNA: TGTGCCACCAGCAGAGAGGGACTAGCGGGGGGTCGGAACATTCAGTACTTC. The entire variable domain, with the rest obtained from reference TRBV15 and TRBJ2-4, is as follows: DAMVIQNPRYQVTQFGKPVTLSCSQTLNHNVMYWYQQKSSQAPKLLFHYYDKDFNNEADTPDNFQSRRPNTSFCFLDIRSPGLGDTAMYLCATSREGLAGGRNIQYFGAGTRLSVL.

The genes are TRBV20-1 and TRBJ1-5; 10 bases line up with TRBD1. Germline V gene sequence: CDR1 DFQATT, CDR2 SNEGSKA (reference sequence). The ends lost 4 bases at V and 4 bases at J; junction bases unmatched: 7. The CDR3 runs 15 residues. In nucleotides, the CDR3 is TGCAGTGCTACCGGGACAGGGGATGGAAATCAGCCCCAGCATTTT. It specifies CSATGTGDGNQPQHF.

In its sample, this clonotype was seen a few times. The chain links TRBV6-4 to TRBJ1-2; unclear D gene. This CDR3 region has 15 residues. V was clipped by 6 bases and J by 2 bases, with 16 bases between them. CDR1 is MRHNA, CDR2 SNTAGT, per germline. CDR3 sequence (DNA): TGTGCCAGCAGACCAGATTGGACGGGGAACTATGGCTACACCTTC. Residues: CASRPDWTGNYGYTF.

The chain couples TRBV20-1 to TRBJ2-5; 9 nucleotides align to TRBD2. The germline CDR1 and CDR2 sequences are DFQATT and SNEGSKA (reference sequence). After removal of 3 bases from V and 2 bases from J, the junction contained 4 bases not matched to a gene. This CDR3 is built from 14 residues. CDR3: CSARTSGLQETQYF. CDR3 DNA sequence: TGCAGTGCTAGGACTAGCGGTCTTCAAGAGACCCAGTACTTC.

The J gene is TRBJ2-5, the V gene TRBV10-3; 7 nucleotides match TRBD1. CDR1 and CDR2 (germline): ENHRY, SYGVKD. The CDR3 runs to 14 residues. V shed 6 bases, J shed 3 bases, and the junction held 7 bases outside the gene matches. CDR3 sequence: CAIRSNGTEETQYF. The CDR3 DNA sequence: TGTGCCATCAGATCAAACGGGACAGAAGAGACCCAGTACTTC.

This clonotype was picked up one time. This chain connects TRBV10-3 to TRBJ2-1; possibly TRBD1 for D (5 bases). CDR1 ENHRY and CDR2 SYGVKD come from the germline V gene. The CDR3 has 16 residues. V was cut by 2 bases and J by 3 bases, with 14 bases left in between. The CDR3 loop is CAISEEGWTLYNEQFF. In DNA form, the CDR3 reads TGTGCCATCAGTGAGGAAGGTTGGACACTCTACAATGAGCAGTTCTTC.

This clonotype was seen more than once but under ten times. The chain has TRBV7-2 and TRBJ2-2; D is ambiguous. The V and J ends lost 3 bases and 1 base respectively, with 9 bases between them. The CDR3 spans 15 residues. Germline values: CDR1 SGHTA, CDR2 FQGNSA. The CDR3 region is CASSLRPMNTGELFF. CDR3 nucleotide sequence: TGTGCCAGCAGCTTGAGACCGATGAACACCGGGGAGCTGTTTTTT.

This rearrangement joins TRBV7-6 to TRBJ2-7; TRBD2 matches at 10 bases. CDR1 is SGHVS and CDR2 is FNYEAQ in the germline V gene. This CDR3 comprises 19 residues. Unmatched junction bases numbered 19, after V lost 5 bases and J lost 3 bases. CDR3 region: CASSPRGSSGSLHHYEQYF. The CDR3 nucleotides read TGTGCCAGCAGCCCCCGAGGGTCTAGCGGGAGTCTCCATCACTACGAGCAGTACTTC. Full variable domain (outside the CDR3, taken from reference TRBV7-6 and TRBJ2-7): GAGVSQSPRYKVTKRGQDVALRCDPISGHVSLYWYRQALGQGPEFLTYFNYEAQQDKSGLPNDRFSAERPEGSISTLTIQRTEQRDSAMYRCASSPRGSSGSLHHYEQYFGPGTRLTVT.

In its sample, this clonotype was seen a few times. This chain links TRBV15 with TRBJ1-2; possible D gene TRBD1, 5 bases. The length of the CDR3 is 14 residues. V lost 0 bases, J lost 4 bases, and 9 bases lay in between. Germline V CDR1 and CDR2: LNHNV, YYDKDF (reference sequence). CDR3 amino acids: CATSRDGTAYGYTF. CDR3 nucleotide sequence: TGTGCCACCAGCAGAGATGGGACGGCCTATGGCTACACCTTC.

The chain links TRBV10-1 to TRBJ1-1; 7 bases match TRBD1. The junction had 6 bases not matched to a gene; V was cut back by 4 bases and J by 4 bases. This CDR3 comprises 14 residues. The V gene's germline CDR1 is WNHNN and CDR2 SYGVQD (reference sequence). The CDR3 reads CASSGRDRGTEAFF. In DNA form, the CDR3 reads TGCGCCAGCAGTGGAAGGGACAGAGGCACTGAAGCTTTCTTT.

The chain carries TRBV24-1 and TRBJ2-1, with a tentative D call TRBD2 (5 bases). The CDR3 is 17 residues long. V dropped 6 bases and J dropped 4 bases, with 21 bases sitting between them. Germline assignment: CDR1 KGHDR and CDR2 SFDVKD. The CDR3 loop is CATSFGKGGSGYNEQFF. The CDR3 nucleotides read TGTGCCACCAGTTTCGGCAAGGGTGGCAGCGGATACAATGAGCAGTTCTTC.